This TCR beta chain was captured in a study of cytomegalovirus exposure and HLA in healthy donors. Findings and caveats of the study: According to the study, approximately 150 TCR beta chains were cytomegalovirus-associated.

Germline V gene sequence: CDR1 LGHNA, CDR2 YSLEER. Germline trimming cut 3 bases from V and 1 base from J; bases unmatched to any gene: 7. The CDR3 consists of 16 residues. Primers included in the PCR were 60 Vbeta and 13 Jbeta primers. Clones were sequenced by immunoSEQ multiplex PCR, and TCRdb holds only the in-frame ones, with some missing. There are about 52,000 clones in the sample; around 52% occur only once, and 12% lies in the top ten. A note on this clone: What it recognizes is unknown.

This chain connects TRBV4-3 to TRBJ2-5, with 8 bases identical to TRBD2. This receptor was taken from a human donor in good health. The specimen sequenced was PBMCs. The CDR3 protein is CASSHRGLGVQETQYF. The CDR3 DNA reads as TGCGCCAGCAGCCACCGGGGACTAGGGGTCCAAGAGACCCAGTACTTC.